Below, one T cell receptor beta chain is given with its context. Its antigen is unidentified. The sample belongs to a study of cytotoxic CD8 clonotypes in ibrutinib-treated CLL. Study-wide context: Sequenced samples delivered averages of around 250,000 productive templates and roughly 94,000 productive rearrangements.

There are 14 residues in the CDR3. The V and J ends lost 2 bases and 4 bases respectively, with 11 bases between them. Germline CDR1 is SGHDN and CDR2 is FVKESK. Broader study findings: Public clonotypes proved infrequent, and on treatment they shrank or remained steady. Pretreatment clonality was elevated relative to age-matched healthy donors and paralleled circulating CD8+ T-cell counts.

Cryopreserved PBMCs were the source of 2 to 2.5 micrograms of genomic DNA, which went to TCR beta libraries. Repertoires were generated with immunoSEQ multiplex PCR, while TCRdb's copy carries only in-frame clones and drops some. Of some 300,000 clones in the sample, 80% were seen once. The specimen comprised PBMCs, sampled before ibrutinib treatment. The receptor comes from a human donor with chronic lymphocytic leukemia. The chain uses TRBV14 and TRBJ1-2; D is undetermined. The CDR3 DNA follows: TGTGCCAGCAGCCAATTTTCGAGAACCTATGGCTACACCTTC. Encoded protein: CASSQFSRTYGYTF.